Presented here are 18 T cell receptor beta chains from one specimen sequenced in a study of T cell responses to AZD1222 COVID-19 vaccine. The data were produced by immunoSEQ multiplex PCR, yet TCRdb's version contains in-frame clones alone and is incomplete. This table has tens of thousands of clones, roughly 90% appearing once. This specimen was peripheral blood, taken 28 days after the second AZD1222 dose. The receptors originated from an adult who received the AZD1222 COVID-19 vaccine.

This clone has a single count. The chain combines TRBV12-3 or TRBV12-4 with TRBJ2-1; D is possibly TRBD2 (5 bases). With 3 bases removed from V and 8 bases from J, the gap between germline ends came to 8 bases. The CDR3 totals 12 residues. This CDR3 is CASSFEGYEQFF. CDR3 coding DNA: TGTGCCAGCAGTTTCGAGGGCTATGAGCAGTTCTTC.

V is TRBV10-3 and J is TRBJ2-3; D not resolved. Germline CDR1 reads ENHRY; CDR2 reads SYGVKD. V lost 8 bases to trimming and J lost 0 bases, with 15 bases between them. The CDR3 covers 15 residues. This chain's CDR3 is CAIRDFGSSTDTQYF. In DNA, the CDR3 is TGTGCCATCCGAGACTTCGGCTCTAGCACAGATACGCAGTATTTT.

The V call is TRBV15, the J call TRBJ2-3; 7 bases line up with TRBD2. Germline V lookup: CDR1 LNHNV, CDR2 YYDKDF (reference sequence). The CDR3 totals 18 residues. V trimming: 0 bases; J trimming: 2 bases; junction bases outside the gene matches: 11. CDR3 protein: CATSRDIGGGYNTDTQYF. CDR3 nucleotide sequence: TGTGCCACCAGCAGAGATATCGGGGGAGGGTACAACACAGATACGCAGTATTTT.

The chain couples TRBV10-3 to TRBJ1-1; 8 bases agree with TRBD1. The V segment lost 3 bases and the J segment 6 bases; nucleotides outside the gene matches: 3. The CDR3 loop spans 13 amino acids. Germline assignment: CDR1 ENHRY and CDR2 SYGVKD. The CDR3 protein is CAISDRGQAEAFF. CDR3 bases: TGTGCCATCAGTGACAGGGGGCAGGCTGAAGCTTTCTTT.

The V call is TRBV9, the J call TRBJ1-4, with D maybe TRBD1 (6 bases). The CDR3 contains 19 residues. V lost 3 bases, J lost 0 bases, and 21 bases lay in between. The V gene's germline CDR1 is SGDLS and CDR2 YYNGEE. This CDR3 reads CASSAVGGRTGSTNEKLFF. CDR3 DNA sequence: TGTGCCAGCAGCGCGGTAGGGGGGAGAACAGGGTCAACTAATGAAAAACTGTTTTTT.

The CDR3 coding sequence is TGTGCCAGCAGCGTAGTTGAGCGGGAGAAGGACGGGGAGCTGTTTTTT. Protein product: CASSVVEREKDGELFF. This chain joins TRBV9 and TRBJ2-2, with 8 bases fitting TRBD2. The ends lost 0 bases at V and 7 bases at J; junction bases unmatched: 8. The CDR3 contains 16 residues. The V gene's germline CDR1 is SGDLS and CDR2 YYNGEE.

This chain joins TRBV6-2 or TRBV6-3 and TRBJ2-7; 9 bases match TRBD1. The CDR3 has 15 residues. CDR1 is MNHEY and CDR2 is SVGEGT in the germline V gene. J lost 3 bases, V lost 6 bases, and 9 bases had no gene match. The chain's CDR3 is CASSGGQGSLYEQYF. DNA for the CDR3: TGTGCCAGCAGCGGTGGACAGGGGTCCCTCTACGAGCAGTACTTC.

The rearrangement uses TRBV11-3 and TRBJ1-1; D possibly corresponds to TRBD1 (5 bases). The CDR3 totals 13 residues. CDR1 and CDR2 from the germline V gene are SGHNT and YENEEA. V lost 4 bases and J lost 6, with 12 bases in between. In DNA form, the CDR3 reads TGTGCCAGCAGCTGGGGGAGTGGAGCTGAAGCTTTCTTT. Translation: CASSWGSGAEAFF.

The J gene is TRBJ2-4, the V gene TRBV5-1; D uncertain. CDR1 and CDR2 from the germline V gene are SGHRS and YFSETQ. Trimming left V 5 bases short and J 0 bases short, with 12 bases between. The CDR3 runs to 15 residues. The CDR3 is CASSYGGLAKNIQYF. In DNA, the CDR3 is TGCGCCAGCAGTTATGGCGGATTAGCCAAAAACATTCAGTACTTC.

V is TRBV6-5 and J is TRBJ2-2, with 11 bases that match TRBD2. Per the germline V gene, CDR1 is MNHEY and CDR2 is SVGAGI. This CDR3 is built from 15 residues. V lost 7 bases to trimming and J lost 7 bases; unmatched junction nucleotides: 8. CDR3 nucleotides: TGTGCCAGCACTATACTAGCGGGAGCGCACGGGGAGCTGTTTTTT. Its translation: CASTILAGAHGELFF.

The chain employs TRBV6-1 and TRBJ1-2; TRBD1 matches 8 bases. Germline V lookup: CDR1 MNHNS, CDR2 SASEGT. V dropped 0 bases and J dropped 7; count of bases not matched to a gene: 7. This CDR3 region has 15 residues. The DNA of the CDR3 is TGTGCCAGCAGTGAAGCTACCAGGGGGCATGGTGGCTACACCTTC. Its translation is CASSEATRGHGGYTF.

The chain uses TRBV6-2 or TRBV6-3 and TRBJ1-1, with D perhaps TRBD1 (5 bases). Germline CDR1 is MNHEY and CDR2 is SVGEGT. Deletions cut 5 bases from V and 0 bases from J, with 10 bases between. The CDR3 length is 14 residues. The CDR3 coding sequence is TGTGCCAGCAGTCGCGGGACTGTGAACACTGAAGCTTTCTTT. This gives the protein CASSRGTVNTEAFF.

This clone is a singleton in its sample. This sequence joins TRBV12-5 and TRBJ2-7; D is possibly TRBD2 (5 bases). Trimming left V 7 bases short and J 5 bases short, with 12 bases between. Germline values: CDR1 LGHNT, CDR2 FRNRAP. This CDR3 contains 12 residues. CDR3: CASARDYHEQYF. The CDR3 DNA follows: TGTGCTAGTGCCAGAGACTACCACGAGCAGTACTTC.

The chain combines TRBV5-1 with TRBJ2-7, with 7 bases lining up with TRBD1. CDR1 and CDR2 (germline): SGHRS, YFSETQ. V lost 2 bases and J lost 4; bases outside the gene matches: 3. The CDR3 is made up of 13 amino acids. The CDR3 DNA reads TGCGCCAGCAGCTTCACAGGGGCGTACGAGCAGTACTTC. Translation gives CASSFTGAYEQYF.

This sequence joins TRBV30 and TRBJ1-5, with D possibly TRBD1 on 5 matching bases. Germline V gives CDR1 GTSNPN, CDR2 SVGIG (reference sequence). V was cut by 4 bases and J by 7 bases, with 14 bases left in between. CDR3 size: 13 residues. The CDR3 spells CAWTQRGEQPQHF. CDR3 DNA: TGTGCCTGGACCCAACGAGGGGAGCAGCCCCAGCATTTT. Filled out from reference TRBV30 and TRBJ1-5, the complete variable domain reads SQTIHQWPATLVQPVGSPLSLECTVEGTSNPNLYWYRQAAGRGLQLLFYSVGIGQISSEVPQNLSASRPQDRQFILSSKKLLLSDSGFYLCAWTQRGEQPQHFGDGTRLSIL.

CDR3 nucleotides: TGTGCCAGCAGCTTATCCAGGGACACTGAAGCTTTCTTT. Its protein is CASSLSRDTEAFF. The chain uses TRBV7-9 and TRBJ1-1, with TRBD1 as a possible D gene (5 bases). This CDR3 spans 13 amino acids. Germline-derived CDR1 and CDR2 are SEHNR and FQNEAQ (reference sequence). Trimming pared 2 bases from V and 3 bases from J, leaving 7 bases between.

The V call is TRBV5-1, the J call TRBJ2-7; D is uncertain. Germline loops: CDR1 SGHRS, CDR2 YFSETQ. With 0 bases removed from V and 1 base from J, the gap between germline ends came to 11 bases. The CDR3 has 15 amino acids. CDR3 in amino acids: CASSLGRSPSYEQYF. The CDR3 DNA reads TGCGCCAGCAGCTTGGGAAGGTCCCCATCCTACGAGCAGTACTTC.

The chain uses TRBV5-8 and TRBJ1-5; a possible D gene is TRBD1 (5 bases). This CDR3 is 13 amino acids long. Germline-derived CDR1 and CDR2 are SGHTS and YDEGEE. V lost 4 bases and J 11 bases, leaving 16 bases between the germline ends. CDR3: CASSLRDVGAQHF. CDR3 sequence (DNA): TGTGCCAGCAGCCTTCGAGATGTAGGGGCCCAGCATTTT.